These 29 T cell receptor beta chains were sequenced from one sample in a study of blood T cell repertoires in COVID-19. TCRdb's copy holds only in-frame clones and misses some; the assay was immunoSEQ multiplex PCR. This sample has about 84,000 clones; around 88% occur once, and the top ten carry 35% to 40%. The sequenced material came from peripheral blood. The receptors originated from a man older than 75 with active or convalescent COVID-19.

The rearrangement uses TRBV5-1 and TRBJ2-3, with 7 bases matching TRBD2. V dropped 0 bases and J dropped 6; count of bases not matched to a gene: 4. Germline CDR1 reads SGHRS; CDR2 reads YFSETQ. The length of the CDR3 is 14 residues. The CDR3 DNA reads TGCGCCAGCAGCTTGGGGACTAGAGGCGATACGCAGTATTTT. Encoded protein: CASSLGTRGDTQYF.

CDR3 bases: TGTGCCAGCAGTCCGGGACAGGCCGAAGCTTTCTTT. The encoded protein is CASSPGQAEAFF. This rearrangement joins TRBV6-5 to TRBJ1-1; TRBD1 agrees at 8 bases. Per germline, CDR1 MNHEY and CDR2 SVGAGI. J gave up 8 bases and V 5 bases, and 4 bases lay outside the gene matches. The CDR3 runs 12 residues.

The chain employs TRBV7-9 and TRBJ2-7; 10 bases line up with TRBD1. Trimming cost V 4 bases and J 2 bases; bases outside gene matches: 5. The CDR3 runs to 15 residues. The germline V gene has CDR1 SEHNR and CDR2 FQNEAQ (reference sequence). The CDR3: CASSSGDRGTYEQYF. As DNA, the CDR3 is TGTGCCAGCAGCTCCGGGGACAGGGGAACCTACGAGCAGTACTTC.

The V gene is TRBV7-8, the J gene TRBJ2-7; 12 bases agree with TRBD2. With 2 bases clipped from V and 0 bases from J, the junction kept 11 bases outside the gene matches. This CDR3 is built from 19 residues. Germline CDR1 and CDR2: SGHVS and FQNEAQ. CDR3 sequence (DNA): TGTGCCAGCAGCTTACTCCCCGGCAGGGGACTAGCGGGCTCCTACGAGCAGTACTTC. Its translation: CASSLLPGRGLAGSYEQYF.

V is TRBV5-1 and J is TRBJ2-5; 13 bases are shared with TRBD2. The V and J ends lost 3 bases and 3 bases, in that order; junction bases with no gene match: 5. CDR1 and CDR2 (germline): SGHRS, YFSETQ. This CDR3 comprises 16 residues. In DNA, the CDR3 is TGCGCCAGCAGCTCGGGACTAGCGGGAATAAAAGAGACCCAGTACTTC. Its protein is CASSSGLAGIKETQYF.

V usage is TRBV6-2 or TRBV6-3 and J usage is TRBJ1-5; D unresolved. Germline CDR1 is MNHEY and CDR2 is SVGEGT. The length of the CDR3 is 17 residues. V was shortened by 2 bases and J by 3 bases, with 17 bases between the two germline ends. The CDR3 protein is CASSYRLGGLDNQPQHF. The CDR3 nucleotides are TGTGCCAGCAGTTACCGATTGGGAGGGTTGGACAATCAGCCCCAGCATTTT.

DNA for the CDR3: TGTGCCAGCAGCTTTAGCCAGGGGAGGAACACTGAAGCTTTCTTT. Translating gives CASSFSQGRNTEAFF. The gene calls are TRBV11-2 and TRBJ1-1; maybe TRBD1 (6 bases). CDR1 SGHAT and CDR2 FQNNGV come from the germline V gene. With 3 bases removed from V and 1 base from J, the gap between germline ends came to 12 bases. The CDR3 runs 15 residues.

The table lists this clone with a few counts. The chain has TRBV24-1 and TRBJ2-5, with D maybe TRBD2 (6 bases). V dropped 5 bases and J dropped 5 bases, with 17 bases sitting between them. The CDR3 covers 15 residues. Germline CDR1 KGHDR, CDR2 SFDVKD. The CDR3 region is CATSGRGEAGETQYF. CDR3 nucleotides: TGTGCCACCAGTGGGCGGGGCGAGGCAGGGGAGACCCAGTACTTC.

The V call is TRBV10-3, the J call TRBJ1-5; tentatively, D is TRBD1 (6 bases). Germline V gene sequence: CDR1 ENHRY, CDR2 SYGVKD. The CDR3 totals 14 residues. Trimming pared 4 bases from V and 4 bases from J, leaving 11 bases between. CDR3 DNA sequence: TGTGCCATCAGTGTCGATAGGGGGAATCAGCCCCAGCATTTT. This encodes CAISVDRGNQPQHF.

This chain joins TRBV2 and TRBJ1-1, with D hard to call. The germline V and J ends were trimmed by 7 bases and 1 base, with 7 bases remaining between them. The CDR3 consists of 12 residues. From germline, CDR1 is SNHLY and CDR2 FYNNEI. CDR3 residues: CASTWQNTEAFF. The CDR3 DNA is TGTGCCAGCACTTGGCAGAACACTGAAGCTTTCTTT. The whole variable domain, filled in from reference TRBV2 and TRBJ1-1, reads EPEVTQTPSHQVTQMGQEVILRCVPISNHLYFYWYRQILGQKVEFLVSFYNNEISEKSEIFDDQFSVERPDGSNFTLKIRSTKLEDSAMYFCASTWQNTEAFFGQGTRLTVV.

This sequence joins TRBV7-2 and TRBJ2-1; D is possibly TRBD1 (5 bases). The germline V gene encodes CDR1 SGHTA and CDR2 FQGNSA. CDR3 length: 15 amino acids. V was shortened by 5 bases and J by 2 bases, with 13 bases between the two germline ends. The CDR3 protein is CASSPDTLTYNEQFF. CDR3 nucleotide sequence: TGTGCCAGCAGCCCGGACACCCTGACCTACAATGAGCAGTTCTTC.

The V call is TRBV4-2, the J call TRBJ1-2; weak D call: TRBD1 (5 bases). CDR1 is LGHNA, CDR2 YNFKEQ, per germline. The CDR3 is 16 residues long. V shed 4 bases and J shed 2 bases, with 17 bases lying between them. CDR3 coding DNA: TGTGCCAGCAGCCTCGGATGGGAGGGGCTAAACTATGGCTACACCTTC. Translating it yields CASSLGWEGLNYGYTF.

The V call is TRBV6-4, the J call TRBJ1-2; D gene uncertain. Germline-derived CDR1 and CDR2 are MRHNA and SNTAGT. The length of the CDR3 is 15 residues. Trimming cost V 4 bases and J 6 bases, with 18 bases left between them. The CDR3 sequence is CASSATRWALDGYTF. Written as DNA, the CDR3 is TGTGCCAGCAGTGCTACGAGATGGGCGTTAGATGGCTACACCTTC.

The chain couples TRBV19 to TRBJ1-2, with D perhaps TRBD1 (6 bases). Per the germline V gene, CDR1 is LNHDA and CDR2 is SQIVND (reference sequence). CDR3 length: 14 residues. V was trimmed by 5 bases and J by 4 bases, leaving 14 bases between them. The CDR3 loop is CASSPTGRVYGYTF. The CDR3 DNA sequence: TGTGCCAGTAGTCCCACAGGGAGGGTCTATGGCTACACCTTC.

The chain links TRBV6-5 to TRBJ2-7; TRBD1 matches 10 bases. The CDR3 loop spans 14 amino acids. V gave up 2 bases and J gave up 3 bases; unmatched junction bases: 1. The germline CDR1 and CDR2 sequences are MNHEY and SVGAGI. CDR3 residues: CASSYRDRGYEQYF. The CDR3 DNA follows: TGTGCCAGCAGTTACCGGGACAGGGGCTACGAGCAGTACTTC.

The rearrangement joins TRBV19 to TRBJ1-5, with 11 bases that match TRBD1. The CDR3 is 13 residues long. J lost 15 bases, V lost 4 bases, and 8 bases had no gene match. CDR1 is LNHDA and CDR2 is SQIVND in the germline V gene (reference sequence). CDR3 DNA sequence: TGTGCCAGTAGTACGGGACAGGGGGTAATTCTGCATTTT. It specifies CASSTGQGVILHF.

This chain links TRBV7-9 with TRBJ2-6; D is possibly TRBD2 (6 bases). CDR1 is SEHNR, CDR2 FQNEAQ, per germline (reference sequence). Trimming left V 3 bases short and J 0 bases short, with 9 bases between. The CDR3 runs to 16 residues. CDR3 coding DNA: TGTGCCAGCAGCTTCGGCGGGATCTCTGGGGCCAACGTCCTGACTTTC. It encodes CASSFGGISGANVLTF.

The rearrangement links TRBV6-6 to TRBJ2-5; D is possibly TRBD1 (5 bases). Deletions cut 0 bases from V and 5 bases from J, with 10 bases between. Germline V lookup: CDR1 MNHNY, CDR2 SVGAGI (reference sequence). The CDR3 is 14 amino acids. The CDR3 coding sequence is TGTGCCAGCAGTTACTCGGCCAACAGGGAGACCCAGTACTTC. It yields the protein CASSYSANRETQYF.

The rearrangement uses TRBV7-3 and TRBJ2-3; 8 bases match TRBD2. J was trimmed by 5 bases and V by 2 bases; bases with no gene match: 6. Germline assignment: CDR1 SGHTA and CDR2 FQGTGA. The CDR3 spans 15 residues. The CDR3 DNA follows: TGTGCCAGCAGCTTAGGCGGGGGGCGGGTAGATACGCAGTATTTT. It codes for CASSLGGGRVDTQYF.

V usage is TRBV5-5 and J usage is TRBJ2-7, with D perhaps TRBD1 (7 bases). With 4 bases removed from V and 0 bases from J, the gap between germline ends came to 17 bases. The CDR3 consists of 16 residues. The germline V gene has CDR1 SGHKS and CDR2 YYEKEE (reference sequence). The CDR3: CASSLLQGGPSYEQYF. The CDR3 DNA sequence: TGTGCCAGCAGCCTTCTCCAGGGGGGTCCCTCCTACGAGCAGTACTTC.

The chain links TRBV7-9 to TRBJ1-4, with 7 bases that match TRBD1. Germline V lookup: CDR1 SEHNR, CDR2 FQNEAQ (reference sequence). V lost 4 bases to trimming and J lost 5 bases; unmatched junction nucleotides: 7. CDR3 size: 15 residues. In DNA, the CDR3 is TGTGCCAGCAGCTCTTACAGGGGCGCGAATGAAAAACTGTTTTTT. It encodes CASSSYRGANEKLFF.

The chain carries TRBV12-3 or TRBV12-4 and TRBJ2-7; D possibly corresponds to TRBD1 (6 bases). Between the trimmed V and J ends, which lost 6 bases and 7 bases, there was a span of 13 bases. The CDR3 has 12 residues. CDR3 sequence (DNA): TGTGCCAGCAGGGCAGGGGAGAGGGAGCAGTACTTC. The encoded protein is CASRAGEREQYF.

The chain carries TRBV28 and TRBJ2-1; the match to TRBD2 covers 8 bases. Trimming took 1 base from V and 12 from J; bases not matched to a gene: 11. This CDR3 has 15 amino acids. CDR1 is MDHEN and CDR2 is SYDVKM in the germline V gene. DNA of the CDR3: TGTGCCAGCAGTTTATACGCCGCGGGGGGACCAAGGCAGTTCTTC. Translation: CASSLYAAGGPRQFF.

The gene calls are TRBV6-5 and TRBJ1-2, with 8 bases fitting TRBD1. The trim removed 6 bases at V and 6 bases at J, leaving 12 bases unmatched. The CDR3 extends over 15 amino acids. The germline V gene encodes CDR1 MNHEY and CDR2 SVGAGI. The CDR3: CASRQQTGVLHGYTF. DNA for the CDR3: TGTGCCAGCAGGCAACAGACAGGGGTCCTGCATGGCTACACCTTC.

The CDR3 DNA sequence: TGCGCCAGCAGCTTGGTACAGGGTACTACCGGGGAGCTGTTTTTT. Its translation: CASSLVQGTTGELFF. This sequence joins TRBV5-1 and TRBJ2-2; tentative D call: TRBD1 (6 bases). The V gene's germline CDR1 is SGHRS and CDR2 YFSETQ. The CDR3 contains 15 residues. V lost 0 bases and J lost 5, with 11 bases in between.

The V gene is TRBV9, the J gene TRBJ1-2; no definite D call. V lost 2 bases, J lost 6 bases, and 20 bases lay in between. There are 16 residues in the CDR3. Per germline, CDR1 SGDLS and CDR2 YYNGEE. The CDR3 reads CASSVPQHGRNHGYTF. The CDR3 nucleotides read TGTGCCAGCAGCGTCCCCCAACACGGGAGAAATCATGGCTACACCTTC. The complete variable domain, with remaining parts taken from reference TRBV9 and TRBJ1-2, reads DSGVTQTPKHLITATGQRVTLRCSPRSGDLSVYWYQQSLDQGLQFLIQYYNGEERAKGNILERFSAQQFPDLHSELNLSSLELGDSALYFCASSVPQHGRNHGYTFGSGTRLTVV.

The chain employs TRBV5-5 and TRBJ1-1; TRBD1 might be the D (5 bases). This CDR3 contains 14 residues. Germline V gene data show CDR1 as SGHKS and CDR2 as YYEKEE (reference sequence). V was cut by 4 bases and J by 4 bases, with 14 bases left in between. Written as DNA, the CDR3 is TGTGCCAGCAGCCACCCGGGGGGTTCCACTGAAGCTTTCTTT. Translating gives CASSHPGGSTEAFF.

This chain uses TRBV7-2 with TRBJ2-7, with unresolved D. V was shortened by 7 bases and J by 1 base, with 11 bases between the two germline ends. Germline V CDR1 and CDR2: SGHTA, FQGNSA. The length of the CDR3 is 13 residues. CDR3 in DNA: TGTGCCAGCAACCCCAGAATTTCCTACGAGCAGTACTTC. Translation gives CASNPRISYEQYF.

V and J are TRBV24-1 and TRBJ2-5; TRBD1 matches 8 bases. The length of the CDR3 is 15 residues. V dropped 2 bases and J dropped 4; count of bases not matched to a gene: 5. Germline V lookup: CDR1 KGHDR, CDR2 SFDVKD. CDR3 nucleotide sequence: TGTGCCACCAGTGATTCGACAGGGGTGGGAGAGACCCAGTACTTC. Translating gives CATSDSTGVGETQYF.